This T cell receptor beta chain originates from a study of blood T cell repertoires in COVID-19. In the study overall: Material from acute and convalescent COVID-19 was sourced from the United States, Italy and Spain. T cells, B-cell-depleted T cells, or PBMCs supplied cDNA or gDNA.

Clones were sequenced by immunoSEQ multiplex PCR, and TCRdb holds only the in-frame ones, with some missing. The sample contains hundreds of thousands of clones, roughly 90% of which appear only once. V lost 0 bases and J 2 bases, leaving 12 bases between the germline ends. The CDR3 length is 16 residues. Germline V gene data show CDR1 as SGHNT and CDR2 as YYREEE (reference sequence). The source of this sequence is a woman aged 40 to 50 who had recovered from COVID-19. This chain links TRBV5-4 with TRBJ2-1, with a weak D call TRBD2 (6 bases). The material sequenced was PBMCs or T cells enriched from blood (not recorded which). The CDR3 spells CASSLEVADPYNEQFF. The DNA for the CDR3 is TGTGCCAGCAGCTTGGAAGTAGCGGACCCCTACAATGAGCAGTTCTTC.